These T cell receptor beta chains were read from a single sample in a study of response to subunit inactivated influenza vaccine. TCRdb called the RT-PCR reads again in MiXCR, with one record for every CDR3 protein. The table has around 530,000 distinct CDR3 sequences, about 17% seen once; the top ten hold less than 4%. Here the sequenced sample was CD4+ T cells sorted from PBMCs, taken roughly 24 months after vaccination. These TCRs come from a man in his fifties or sixties who received an inactivated influenza vaccine. CDR3s include the opening cysteine and the closing phenylalanine or tryptophan. The D gene is left open where the match is weak. Clone size, where shown, is once, few, many, or a class for clones that have expanded.

abundance	v_gene	j_gene	d_gene	CDR3aa	CDR3nt
.	TRBV18	TRBJ2-7	.	CASSPPARTSYEQYF	TGTGCCAGCTCACCACCTGCCAGGACCTCCTACGAGCAGTACTTC
many	TRBV20-1	TRBJ2-7	TRBD1	CSASSRDSYEQYF	TGCAGTGCTAGTAGCCGGGACAGCTACGAGCAGTACTTC
few	TRBV24-1	TRBJ1-1	.	CATKRGGNTEAFF	TGTGCCACCAAACGGGGGGGAAACACTGAAGCTTTCTTT
few	TRBV5-5	TRBJ1-1	.	CASSLVGTRGTEAFF	TGTGCCAGCAGCTTGGTGGGCACTAGGGGGACTGAAGCTTTCTTT
few	TRBV28	TRBJ2-7	.	CASLDTISYEQYF	TGTGCCAGCTTGGACACTATCTCCTACGAGCAGTACTTC
.	TRBV20-1	TRBJ2-7	TRBD1	CSATGQGADYEQYF	TGCAGTGCAACGGGACAGGGGGCAGACTACGAGCAGTACTTC
.	TRBV29-1	TRBJ2-1	.	CSVVKGTNEQFF	TGCAGCGTTGTGAAAGGGACGAATGAGCAGTTCTTC
.	TRBV10-3	TRBJ2-7	.	CATRPVSSYEQYF	TGTGCCACCCGGCCGGTGAGCTCCTACGAGCAGTACTTC
.	TRBV27	TRBJ1-4	.	CASSPRTTNEKLFF	TGTGCCAGCAGTCCTAGGACAACTAATGAAAAACTGTTTTTT
.	TRBV20-1	TRBJ1-2	.	CSARRQDGSRNYGYTF	TGCAGTGCTAGGAGACAGGACGGCTCGAGGAACTATGGCTACACCTTC
few	TRBV12-3/TRBV12-4	TRBJ2-7	TRBD1	CASSLARTGALYQQYF	TGTGCCAGCAGTTTAGCACGTACAGGGGCCCTCTATCAGCAGTACTTC
few	TRBV4-2	TRBJ1-1	TRBD1	CASSQRGYRGTEAFF	TGTGCCAGCAGCCAAAGAGGGTACAGGGGAACTGAAGCTTTCTTT
.	TRBV20-1	TRBJ1-1	.	CSASVAVNTEAFF	TGCAGTGCTAGCGTGGCGGTGAACACTGAAGCTTTCTTT
many	TRBV29-1	TRBJ2-3	TRBD2	CSVTRSSGRAQDTQYF	TGCAGCGTGACGCGTAGTAGCGGGAGGGCCCAAGATACGCAGTATTTT
.	TRBV15	TRBJ2-7	.	CATSRDRVQGQQYF	TGTGCCACCAGCAGAGACCGGGTACAGGGACAGCAGTACTTC
few	TRBV7-2	TRBJ2-1	.	CASCKSSYNEQFF	TGTGCCAGCTGCAAGAGCTCCTACAATGAGCAGTTCTTC
many	TRBV3-1	TRBJ2-7	TRBD1	CASSRAGTGIYEQYF	TGTGCCAGCAGCCGGGCCGGGACAGGGATCTACGAGCAGTACTTC
.	TRBV5-1	TRBJ2-5	TRBD2	CASSLNGREETQYF	TGCGCCAGCAGCTTGAACGGGAGGGAGGAGACCCAGTACTTC
few	TRBV10-3	TRBJ2-1	TRBD1	CATQAGTGGNEQFF	TGTGCCACCCAAGCAGGGACAGGGGGGAATGAGCAGTTCTTC
.	TRBV7-2	TRBJ2-1	TRBD2	CASSLRRGAYNEQFF	TGTGCCAGCAGTTTACGGCGGGGGGCCTACAATGAGCAGTTCTTC
many	TRBV29-1	TRBJ2-1	TRBD1	CSVEDQAGQGGNEQFF	TGCAGCGTTGAAGATCAGGCTGGACAGGGTGGTAATGAGCAGTTCTTC
.	TRBV12-3/TRBV12-4	TRBJ2-5	.	CASSAEGPQYF	TGTGCCAGCAGTGCGGAAGGGCCCCAGTACTTC
few	TRBV4-3	TRBJ2-1	TRBD2	CASSQDGSGGYNEQFF	TGCGCCAGCAGCCAAGATGGGAGCGGGGGTTACAATGAGCAGTTCTTC